This T cell receptor beta chain is drawn from a study of T-cell reconstitution after alpha-beta-depleted transplantation in children. Per the germline V gene, CDR1 is MGHRA and CDR2 is YSYEKL. The CDR3 has 20 amino acids. V lost 10 bases, J lost 1 base, and 21 bases stayed unmatched. Preparing the TCRbeta library involved the use of unique molecular identifiers. TCRdb processed the PCR reads anew with MiXCR; each CDR3 protein has one entry. Found here are about 200,000 distinct CDR3 sequences, more than 14% of them singletons; the top ten hold 13%. The sequence was collected from a human donor who donated a stem cell graft to a child with acute lymphoblastic leukemia. The gene calls are TRBV4-1 and TRBJ2-7; TRBD2 matches 14 bases. The specimen was PBMCs from the stem cell graft donor, collected from the stem cell graft. CDR3 in amino acids: CATALRSGTSGSKESYEQYF. Written as DNA, the CDR3 is TGCGCCACTGCACTCCGAAGCGGGACTAGCGGGAGTAAGGAGTCCTACGAGCAGTACTTC.